These 11 T cell receptor beta chains were sequenced from one sample in a study of cytomegalovirus exposure and HLA in healthy donors (dated by TCRdb to about 2017). Library preparation used the immunoSEQ multiplex PCR assay. For the multiplex PCR, a mixture combining 60 forward primers for TCR Vbeta segments and 13 reverse primers for TCR Jbeta segments was used. Drawn from immuneACCESS, this table holds only the in-frame rearrangements with V and J called that TCRdb kept. Clones are partly lost; checked studies trace under half to an unresolved V gene and leave the rest unexplained. The sample table on file contains 150,000 to 200,000 clones. The top ten clones comprise approximately 2% of the sample. The sample taken for sequencing was PBMCs. These receptors were obtained from a young man in good health and CMV-seronegative.

The chain has TRBV7-9 and TRBJ2-1, with 10 nucleotides matching TRBD2. Germline V gene sequence: CDR1 SEHNR, CDR2 FQNEAQ (reference sequence). This CDR3 comprises 15 residues. J lost 4 bases, V lost 3 bases, and 3 bases had no gene match. CDR3 bases: TGTGCCAGCAGCTTTGGGACTAGCGTATACAATGAGCAGTTCTTC. Translating gives CASSFGTSVYNEQFF. The variable domain in full, with the rest retrieved from reference TRBV7-9 and TRBJ2-1, is DTGVSQNPRHKITKRGQNVTFRCDPISEHNRLYWYRQTLGQGPEFLTYFQNEAQLEKSRLLSDRFSAERPKGSFSTLEIQRTEQGDSAMYLCASSFGTSVYNEQFFGPGTRLTVL.

The V and J genes are TRBV29-1 and TRBJ1-2, with 7 bases lining up with TRBD1. The germline CDR1 and CDR2 sequences are SQVTM and ANQGSEA. The length of the CDR3 is 13 residues. Trimming took 4 bases from V and 4 from J; bases not matched to a gene: 6. The CDR3, as DNA: TGCAGCGTTGCGGCAGGGGGAAGCTATGGCTACACCTTC. Protein product: CSVAAGGSYGYTF. Looking up the rest from reference TRBV29-1 and TRBJ1-2 gives the full variable domain: SAVISQKPSRDICQRGTSLTIQCQVDSQVTMMFWYRQQPGQSLTLIATANQGSEATYESGFVIDKFPISRPNLTFSTLTVSNMSPEDSSIYLCSVAAGGSYGYTFGSGTRLTVV.

CDR3 nucleotides: TGCAGCGCTATACAGGGAGGGGGCACAGATACGCAGTATTTT. Amino acids: CSAIQGGGTDTQYF. J is TRBJ2-3 and V is TRBV29-1, with D perhaps matching TRBD2 (7 bases). Germline V gene sequence: CDR1 SQVTM, CDR2 ANQGSEA. The CDR3 sequence is 14 residues long. The germline V and J ends were trimmed by 7 bases and 1 base, with 15 bases remaining between them.

The chain has TRBV10-1 and TRBJ1-1, with no clear D. The germline V and J ends were trimmed by 2 bases and 4 bases, with 11 bases remaining between them. The CDR3 is 14 amino acids. Germline values: CDR1 WNHNN, CDR2 SYGVQD (reference sequence). The CDR3 bases are TGCGCCAGCAGTGAGCCAGGCCTCGCCACTGAAGCTTTCTTT. Protein sequence: CASSEPGLATEAFF.

On this clone itself: The CDR3 does not close with the conserved phenylalanine or tryptophan, likely indicating a read error. The chain carries TRBV5-6 and TRBJ2-7; 9 positions match TRBD2. This CDR3 is 17 amino acids long. J lost 0 bases, V lost 0 bases, and 7 bases had no gene match. Germline values: CDR1 SGHDT, CDR2 YYEEEE. The CDR3: CASSLALAGYPSYEQYY. Written as DNA, the CDR3 is TGTGCCAGCAGCTTGGCCCTAGCGGGATACCCCTCCTACGAGCAGTACTAC.

This chain uses TRBV14 with TRBJ2-3; the D gene is possibly TRBD2 (5 bases). With 1 base removed from V and 4 bases from J, the gap between germline ends came to 9 bases. Germline V gene sequence: CDR1 SGHDN, CDR2 FVKESK. This CDR3 is built from 14 residues. The CDR3 spells CASSQAGSPDTQYF. In DNA, the CDR3 is TGTGCCAGCAGCCAAGCGGGGAGCCCAGATACGCAGTATTTT.

This chain links TRBV30 with TRBJ1-2, with 11 bases matching TRBD1. The CDR3 loop spans 15 amino acids. The ends lost 1 base at V and 1 base at J; junction bases unmatched: 2. The germline gives CDR1 GTSNPN, CDR2 SVGIG (reference sequence). The CDR3: CAWSAGTGGNYGYTF. In DNA form, the CDR3 reads TGTGCCTGGAGTGCGGGGACAGGGGGTAACTATGGCTACACCTTC.

This CDR3 reads CASSPVHSYEQYF. The CDR3, as DNA: TGTGCCAGCTCACCAGTCCACAGCTACGAGCAGTACTTC. The chain couples TRBV18 to TRBJ2-7, with unresolved D. Germline V gene sequence: CDR1 KGHSH, CDR2 LQKENI. Between the trimmed V and J ends, which lost 2 bases and 3 bases, there was a span of 8 bases. The CDR3 spans 13 residues.

The gene calls are TRBV5-1 and TRBJ1-1, with TRBD1 matching over 9 bases. Trimming removed 0 bases from V and 4 bases from J; junction bases left unmatched: 4. The CDR3 contains 15 residues. CDR1 and CDR2 (germline): SGHRS, YFSETQ. For the CDR3, the DNA is TGCGCCAGCAGCTTGGTACCGGGACAGGGCACTGAAGCTTTCTTT. It translates to CASSLVPGQGTEAFF.

This chain links TRBV29-1 with TRBJ1-3; D ambiguous. CDR1 and CDR2 from the germline V gene are SQVTM and ANQGSEA. The CDR3 is 13 amino acids. Trimming removed 4 bases at V and 0 bases at J, with 7 bases between. CDR3 nucleotides: TGCAGCGTTGTTTGGAGCTCTGGAAACACCATATATTTT. Translation gives CSVVWSSGNTIYF. The whole variable domain, remainder taken from reference TRBV29-1 and TRBJ1-3, is SAVISQKPSRDICQRGTSLTIQCQVDSQVTMMFWYRQQPGQSLTLIATANQGSEATYESGFVIDKFPISRPNLTFSTLTVSNMSPEDSSIYLCSVVWSSGNTIYFGEGSWLTVV.

The rearrangement links TRBV11-2 to TRBJ2-7; TRBD1 might be the D (5 bases). CDR3 length equals 12 residues. The germline V gene has CDR1 SGHAT and CDR2 FQNNGV. Deletions cut 4 bases from V and 7 bases from J, with 11 bases between. For the CDR3, the DNA is TGTGCCAGCAGCTCCAGACAGAAAGAGCAGTACTTC. This encodes CASSSRQKEQYF.